What follows describes a single T cell receptor beta chain. This receptor's antigen is unknown. No base-level quality is on record; no much larger clone is a single base apart. All donors were healthy Caucasians. Library construction relied on 5' RACE. The sequencer was an Illumina HiSeq 2000. Template switching added a universal primer binding site, and the final cDNA carried a unique molecular identifier that allowed TCR cDNA molecules to be counted accurately. Specific primers in the conserved constant-segment region were used to synthesize first-strand cDNA for the TCR alpha and beta chains. To control for contamination, each cDNA library was double barcoded with a SMART-Mk sample barcode plus Illumina barcodes. TruSeq adapter sequences along with Illumina sample barcodes were introduced in two successive PCR steps. TCR alpha and beta cDNA libraries were sequenced on the Illumina HiSeq platform with custom primers. In the original analysis: Unique molecular identifiers were extracted from raw reads with MiGEC, and CDR3 positions were determined with MiXCR. Recombination models were inferred per individual with the repgenHMM and IGoR tools using an EM algorithm. Shared clonotypes were analyzed with the tcR package in R, and sharing was normalized by the product of cloneset sizes. To study raw recombination without the effects of thymic and clonal selection, out-of-frame nonproductive sequences were analyzed. TCRdb's own reprocessing of the public reads used fastp at Q25 and MiXCR and kept productive beta chains. Each record represents a unique CDR3 protein, reported with the most common genes and DNA among its rows. In this record, the V and J calls reflect TCRdb's handling and not the investigators' own analysis. The sample records around 1.7 million distinct CDR3 sequences, around 29% of which are singletons. The top ten clonotypes cover more than 0.25% of the sample.

This sample was taken from a study of identical twins listed by TCRdb under 2016. Turning to the overall study: To test whether fetal clonotypes persist, the study used deep sequencing on TCR alpha and beta repertoires from monozygotic twins, unrelated adults of various ages, and cord blood. To rule out contamination, replicate twin experiments were performed at different times with different library preparation protocols.

V and J are trimmed by 4 bases and 6 bases, and the gene matches miss 10 bases of the junction. The CDR3, cysteine through phenylalanine, is 17 amino acids long. The DNA shown is the 51-base CDR3, in frame from base 1. CDR1 and CDR2, looked up from the germline V gene, are SGHDT and YYEEEE. General conclusions and limits of the study: Out-of-frame TCR alpha sequences shared between twins showed an excess of low generation-probability sequences compared with coincidental sharing between unrelated individuals. Recombination models systematically underestimated out-of-frame TCR alpha sharing in monozygotic twins but agreed with sharing between unrelated individuals. Abundant cord blood beta clonotypes had fewer insertions, young adult naive repertoires showed a similar but weaker trend, and memory repertoires showed no such trend. A weaker excess of twin sharing was found in beta out-of-frame sequences because the signal-to-noise ratio was lowered by fewer shared sequences. Invariant T cells such as MAIT and iNKT could partly confound zero-insertion analyses, though diverse VJ usage argued against this for most clonotypes. Because the same donors could not be followed over many years, the conclusions depended on cross-sectional statistical analysis.

The sequence was collected from a newborn girl in good health. Sequences were obtained from cord blood. In this chain, TRBV5-6 is recombined with TRBJ2-1, with 13 bases aligning to TRBD2. The CDR3 is CASSPKGLAGFSNEQFF. At the DNA level, the sequence is TGTGCCAGCAGCCCCAAGGGACTAGCGGGGTTCTCCAATGAGCAGTTCTTC.